Here is one TCR beta chain with its context. Per the authors' pipeline: Nucleated cell number was recorded as an estimate derived from reference gene primer amplification. TCRdb keeps only in-frame clones here, not all; method: immunoSEQ multiplex PCR. The DNA was the basis for D and trimming; V, J and clone size are from that table. The profile shows 200,000 to 250,000 clones, around nine tenths of them singletons. The data stem from a study of blood T cell repertoires in COVID-19. Overall study context: There were acute and convalescent COVID-19 samples, and they came from the United States, Italy and Spain. T cells, B-cell-depleted T cells, or PBMCs supplied cDNA or gDNA.

Germline V lookup: CDR1 MNHEY, CDR2 SVGAGI. The CDR3 has 14 amino acids. The J segment lost 4 bases and the V segment lost 4 bases, leaving 3 bases of the junction unmatched. The rearrangement uses TRBV6-5 and TRBJ2-3, with TRBD2 matching 9 bases. The sample taken for sequencing was peripheral blood. The TCR comes from a woman aged 55-70 years who had recovered from COVID-19. DNA of the CDR3: TGTGCCAGCAGTTTCCTAGCGGGATCAGATACGCAGTATTTT. Its translation is CASSFLAGSDTQYF.